What follows are 21 T cell receptor beta chains derived from one specimen sequenced in a study of T cell responses to AZD1222 COVID-19 vaccine. Method: immunoSEQ multiplex PCR; TCRdb's copy keeps in-frame clones and lacks some. Counted here are roughly 80,000 clones, roughly 85% occurring once; the ten biggest clones make up about 9.9%. Specimen: peripheral blood, collected 28 days after the second AZD1222 dose. These receptors were obtained from an adult who received the AZD1222 COVID-19 vaccine.

This chain connects TRBV4-3 to TRBJ2-5; 7 positions agree with TRBD2. J lost 2 bases, V lost 0 bases, and 9 bases had no gene match. CDR1 is LGHNA and CDR2 is YSLEER in the germline V gene. The CDR3 length is 17 residues. In DNA form, the CDR3 reads TGCGCCAGCAGCCAAGAGTCTTCTACCGGGGGGCAAGAGACCCAGTACTTC. It translates to CASSQESSTGGQETQYF.

This clone came up a few times. The chain combines TRBV4-3 with TRBJ1-1, with no clear D. The V gene lost 1 base and the J gene lost 1 base, with 4 bases spanning the gap. Germline V gives CDR1 LGHNA, CDR2 YSLEER. The CDR3 sequence is 13 residues long. CDR3 sequence: CASSQGENTEAFF. The CDR3 DNA reads as TGCGCCAGCAGCCAAGGGGAGAACACTGAAGCTTTCTTT.

This chain links TRBV6-5 with TRBJ1-2; 7 positions match TRBD1. This CDR3 comprises 12 residues. CDR1 is MNHEY and CDR2 is SVGAGI in the germline V gene. V shed 6 bases and J 6 bases; nucleotides not matched to a gene: 4. The CDR3, as DNA: TGTGCCAGCAGAACAGGGGAGGATGGCTACACCTTC. This encodes CASRTGEDGYTF.

The V gene is TRBV5-6, the J gene TRBJ2-3; 9 bases agree with TRBD1. V was pared by 0 bases and J by 5 bases, with 4 bases of the junction left unmatched. This CDR3 has 15 amino acids. Per the germline V gene, CDR1 is SGHDT and CDR2 is YYEEEE. CDR3 region: CASSLGGQGIDTQYF. CDR3 sequence (DNA): TGTGCCAGCAGCTTGGGGGGACAGGGAATAGATACGCAGTATTTT.

This sequence joins TRBV5-4 and TRBJ1-2, with TRBD1 matching 7 bases. CDR1 and CDR2 (germline): SGHNT, YYREEE (reference sequence). The CDR3 covers 15 residues. Losses at the gene ends were 0 bases for V and 3 bases for J; bases not matched to a gene: 5. The CDR3 DNA reads TGTGCCAGCAGCTTGGCCGTACAGGGGCACTATGGCTACACCTTC. This sequence encodes CASSLAVQGHYGYTF. The variable domain in full, with the rest retrieved from reference TRBV5-4 and TRBJ1-2, is ETGVTQSPTHLIKTRGQQVTLRCSSQSGHNTVSWYQQALGQGPQFIFQYYREEENGRGNFPPRFSGLQFPNYSSELNVNALELDDSALYLCASSLAVQGHYGYTFGSGTRLTVV.

The chain joins TRBV10-3 to TRBJ1-1; 10 bases map to TRBD1. J gave up 7 bases and V 4 bases, and 6 bases lay outside the gene matches. The germline CDR1 and CDR2 sequences are ENHRY and SYGVKD. This CDR3 has 14 residues. DNA for the CDR3: TGTGCCATCAGTGGGGGGACAGGGGCCCTTGAAGCTTTCTTT. Residues: CAISGGTGALEAFF.

The rearrangement uses TRBV11-3 and TRBJ2-3; D ambiguous. This CDR3 contains 14 residues. The germline V gene has CDR1 SGHNT and CDR2 YENEEA. Deletions cut 5 bases from V and 0 bases from J, with 9 bases between. CDR3 DNA sequence: TGTGCCAGCAGCAGGCTCGGCAGCACAGATACGCAGTATTTT. Translated, it gives CASSRLGSTDTQYF.

This chain uses TRBV3-1 (or the pseudogene TRBV3-2) with TRBJ2-7; D is possibly TRBD1 (7 bases). The CDR3 length is 15 residues. CDR1 and CDR2 (germline): LGHDT, YNNKEL (reference sequence). Trimming took off 0 bases at V and 9 bases at J, with 18 bases between the two ends. The CDR3 protein is CASSQDGGGLMLQYF. CDR3 sequence (DNA): TGTGCCAGCAGCCAAGATGGAGGGGGCCTGATGTTGCAGTACTTC.

In this sample, this clone turned up a few times. The chain is built from TRBV19 and TRBJ1-1; 10 bases align to TRBD1. The CDR3 has 14 amino acids. V lost 6 bases to trimming and J lost 0 bases; unmatched junction nucleotides: 1. The germline gives CDR1 LNHDA, CDR2 SQIVND (reference sequence). CDR3 nucleotide sequence: TGTGCCAGTAGGGACAGGGGGATGAACACTGAAGCTTTCTTT. Its translation: CASRDRGMNTEAFF.

In its sample, this clone was seen once. The chain is built from TRBV5-4 and TRBJ2-5; D possibly uses TRBD1 or TRBD2 (5 bases each). Trimming took 0 bases from V and 3 from J, leaving 12 bases between them. There are 15 residues in the CDR3. CDR1 and CDR2 from the germline V gene are SGHNT and YYREEE (reference sequence). CDR3 sequence reads: CASSLEGTGKETQYF. The CDR3 DNA reads as TGTGCCAGCAGCTTGGAGGGGACGGGAAAAGAGACCCAGTACTTC.

The chain recombines TRBV2 with TRBJ1-1; D possibly corresponds to TRBD1 (5 bases). The length of the CDR3 is 14 residues. Germline assignment: CDR1 SNHLY and CDR2 FYNNEI. The V and J ends lost 6 bases and 6 bases respectively, with 17 bases between them. The CDR3 here is CASSSRTRDAEAFF. DNA of the CDR3: TGTGCCAGCAGCTCCCGGACCCGGGACGCTGAAGCTTTCTTT.

The V call is TRBV7-3, the J call TRBJ2-4; 8 nucleotides agree with TRBD2. With V trimmed by 4 bases and J by 6 bases, 2 bases remained unmatched. The CDR3 is 13 amino acids. The germline gives CDR1 SGHTA, CDR2 FQGTGA. This chain's CDR3 is CASSSSGSNIQYF. The CDR3 DNA follows: TGTGCCAGCAGCTCTAGCGGGTCAAACATTCAGTACTTC.

This chain joins TRBV28 and TRBJ1-2, with TRBD1 matching 7 bases. Looked up from germline, CDR1 is MDHEN and CDR2 is SYDVKM. This CDR3 contains 14 residues. The V segment lost 6 bases and the J segment 2 bases; nucleotides outside the gene matches: 6. CDR3 nucleotides: TGTGCCAGCAGCAGGGACAGCATGAACTATGGCTACACCTTC. This translates into CASSRDSMNYGYTF.

The chain couples TRBV29-1 to TRBJ2-1, with D tentatively TRBD1 (5 bases). The length of the CDR3 is 12 residues. Trimming removed 7 bases from V and 4 bases from J, with 11 bases in between. Germline CDR1 and CDR2: SQVTM and ANQGSEA. CDR3 nucleotides: TGCAGCGGCAGCAACAGGTACAATGAGCAGTTCTTC. The encoded protein is CSGSNRYNEQFF.

The chain has TRBV30 and TRBJ2-1; no firm D call. Per the germline V gene, CDR1 is GTSNPN and CDR2 is SVGIG (reference sequence). V lost 3 bases to trimming and J lost 4 bases, with 10 bases between them. The length of the CDR3 is 13 residues. The CDR3 protein is CAWSGGGYNEQFF. The CDR3 coding sequence is TGTGCCTGGAGCGGCGGTGGGTACAATGAGCAGTTCTTC.

The J gene is TRBJ1-2, the V gene TRBV23-1; D not resolved. TRBV23-1 is an ORF, and what it does is uncertain. CDR3 length: 9 amino acids. The V end lost 8 bases, the J end lost 5 bases, and 3 bases lay between the germline ends. CDR3 sequence: CASPYGYTF. In DNA form, the CDR3 reads TGCGCCAGCCCGTATGGCTACACCTTC.

Here the CDR3 reads CASSLFGGQNSPLHF. DNA of the CDR3: TGTGCCAGCAGCCTCTTTGGGGGGCAGAATTCACCCCTCCACTTT. The chain employs TRBV7-3 and TRBJ1-6, with a possible D match to TRBD1 (6 bases). Germline V lookup: CDR1 SGHTA, CDR2 FQGTGA. Trimming left V 5 bases short and J 7 bases short, with 15 bases between. The CDR3 consists of 15 residues.

The rearrangement joins TRBV6-5 to TRBJ2-7; 9 positions match TRBD2. Germline-derived CDR1 and CDR2 are MNHEY and SVGAGI. Trimming took 0 bases from V and 1 from J; bases not matched to a gene: 1. The CDR3 has 15 amino acids. The CDR3: CASSYSLAGSYEQYF. CDR3 sequence (DNA): TGTGCCAGCAGTTACTCCCTAGCGGGGTCCTACGAGCAGTACTTC.

The chain combines TRBV18 with TRBJ1-1; the D is unclear. CDR1 is KGHSH and CDR2 is LQKENI in the germline V gene. The CDR3 consists of 12 residues. Trimming shortened V by 3 bases and J by 8 bases, and 10 bases separated the two germline ends. The CDR3 DNA is TGTGCCAGCTCACCTCGGGCAGCGGAAGCTTTCTTT. It encodes CASSPRAAEAFF.

J is TRBJ1-4 and V is TRBV11-1; perhaps TRBD1 as D (6 bases). V dropped 5 bases and J dropped 7 bases, with 20 bases sitting between them. Germline V gene sequence: CDR1 SGHAT, CDR2 FQDESV (reference sequence). The CDR3 sequence is 16 residues long. In DNA, the CDR3 is TGTGCCAGCAGCCCCTACACGGGGGGCGTTGGTGAAAAACTGTTTTTT. It specifies CASSPYTGGVGEKLFF.

V and J are TRBV5-1 and TRBJ2-3; 8 bases line up with TRBD2. The CDR3 has 15 amino acids. The V gene's germline CDR1 is SGHRS and CDR2 YFSETQ. The V segment lost 4 bases and the J segment 3 bases; nucleotides outside the gene matches: 7. This CDR3 is CASSLTGGRTDTQYF. The CDR3 DNA follows: TGCGCCAGCAGCCTGACGGGGGGGCGAACAGATACGCAGTATTTT.